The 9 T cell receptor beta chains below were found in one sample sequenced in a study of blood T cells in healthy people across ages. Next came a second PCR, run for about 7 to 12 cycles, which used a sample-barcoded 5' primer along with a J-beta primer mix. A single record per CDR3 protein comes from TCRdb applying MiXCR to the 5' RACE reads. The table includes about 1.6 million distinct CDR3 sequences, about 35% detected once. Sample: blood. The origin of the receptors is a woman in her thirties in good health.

The CDR3 reads CASSEGPERFYGYTF. The CDR3 DNA reads TGTGCCAGCAGTGAAGGGCCAGAGAGATTCTATGGCTACACCTTC. The V call is TRBV6-1, the J call TRBJ1-2; no clear D. The CDR3 is 15 residues long. V lost 1 base to trimming and J lost 4 bases, with 13 bases between them. Germline loops: CDR1 MNHNS, CDR2 SASEGT.

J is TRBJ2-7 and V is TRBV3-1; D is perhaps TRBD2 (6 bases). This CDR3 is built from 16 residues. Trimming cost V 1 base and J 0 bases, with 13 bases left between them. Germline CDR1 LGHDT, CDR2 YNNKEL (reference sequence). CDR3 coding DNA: TGTGCCAGCAGCCAAGGGGTAGCCGGGAGCTCCTACGAGCAGTACTTC. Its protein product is CASSQGVAGSSYEQYF.

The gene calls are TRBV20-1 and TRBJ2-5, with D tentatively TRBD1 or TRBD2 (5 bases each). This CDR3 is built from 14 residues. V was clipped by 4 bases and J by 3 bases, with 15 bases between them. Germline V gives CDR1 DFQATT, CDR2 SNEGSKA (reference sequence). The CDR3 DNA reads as TGCAGTGCTATTATTTCCGGGGCAAAAGAGACCCAGTACTTC. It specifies CSAIISGAKETQYF.

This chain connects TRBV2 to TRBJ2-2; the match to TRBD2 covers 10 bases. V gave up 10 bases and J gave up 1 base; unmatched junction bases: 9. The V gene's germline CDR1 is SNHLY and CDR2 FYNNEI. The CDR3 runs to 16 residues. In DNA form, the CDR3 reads TGTGCCAACCGAGGAGCGGGGGGGCGGAACACCGGGGAGCTGTTTTTT. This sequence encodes CANRGAGGRNTGELFF.

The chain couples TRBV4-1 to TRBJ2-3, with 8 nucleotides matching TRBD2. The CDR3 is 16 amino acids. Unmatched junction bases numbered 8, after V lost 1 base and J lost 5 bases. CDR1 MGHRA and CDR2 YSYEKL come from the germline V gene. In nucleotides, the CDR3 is TGCGCCAGCAGCCAAGTCGGAGCGGGAGTTGTAGATACGCAGTATTTT. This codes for CASSQVGAGVVDTQYF.

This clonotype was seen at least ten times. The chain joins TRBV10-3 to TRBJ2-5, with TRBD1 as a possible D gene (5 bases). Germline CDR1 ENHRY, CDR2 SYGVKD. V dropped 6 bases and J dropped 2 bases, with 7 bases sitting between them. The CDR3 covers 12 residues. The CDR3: CAIRDTQETQYF. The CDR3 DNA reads TGTGCCATCAGGGACACTCAAGAGACCCAGTACTTC.

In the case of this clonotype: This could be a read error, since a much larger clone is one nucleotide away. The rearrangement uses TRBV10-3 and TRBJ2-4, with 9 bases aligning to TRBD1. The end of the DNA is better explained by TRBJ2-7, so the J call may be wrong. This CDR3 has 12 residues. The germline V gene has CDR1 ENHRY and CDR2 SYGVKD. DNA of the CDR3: TGTGCCATCAGGGACAGGGGCTACGAGCAGTACTTC. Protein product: CAIRDRGYEQYF.

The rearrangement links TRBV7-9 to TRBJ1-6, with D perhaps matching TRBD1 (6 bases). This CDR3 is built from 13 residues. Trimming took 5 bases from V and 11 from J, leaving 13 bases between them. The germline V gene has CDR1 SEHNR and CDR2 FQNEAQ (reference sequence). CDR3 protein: CASSPQGLPPLHF. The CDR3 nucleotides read TGTGCCAGCAGCCCACAGGGATTGCCACCCCTCCACTTT.

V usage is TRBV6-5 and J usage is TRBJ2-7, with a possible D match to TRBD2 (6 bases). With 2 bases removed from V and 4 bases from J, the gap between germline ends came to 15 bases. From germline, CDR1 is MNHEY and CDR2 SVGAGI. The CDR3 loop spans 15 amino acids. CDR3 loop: CASSYASGVGYEQYF. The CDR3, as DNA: TGTGCCAGCAGTTACGCTTCGGGGGTGGGGTACGAGCAGTACTTC.